This is a list of T cell receptor beta chains from one sample in a study of T cells in Graves' hyperthyroidism and ophthalmopathy. MiXCR, applied by TCRdb to the multiplex PCR reads, yields one record per CDR3 protein. The table shows hundreds of thousands of distinct CDR3 sequences, with roughly 17% occurring only once. Material: blood. Receptors were obtained from a woman younger than 30 with Graves' hyperthyroidism. The CDR3 runs from the conserved cysteine through the conserved F or W. A D gene is named only where the DNA matches it firmly. Size is omitted from some rows. Given values are once, few, many or a class for expanded clones.

>TRBV20-1|many|.|TRBJ2-3
TGCAGTGCTAGAGACCCGACGACTGCCAGATCCACAGATACGCAGTATTTT
CSARDPTTARSTDTQYF
>TRBV3-1|many|.|TRBJ2-3
TGTGCCAGCAGCCAAGTATGGGGGCGCACAGATACGCAGTATTTT
CASSQVWGRTDTQYF
>TRBV7-9|many|.|TRBJ1-5
TGTGCCAGCAGCGTACAGGGAGGGGTTCAGCCCCAGCATTTT
CASSVQGGVQPQHF
>TRBV2|.|.|TRBJ1-1
TGTGCCAGCCTGGGGGTGGGTGAAGCTTTCTTT
CASLGVGEAFF
>TRBV5-1|.|.|TRBJ2-7
TGCGCCAGCAGCTTGGCCCGGGGGACGACCTACGAGCAGTACTTC
CASSLARGTTYEQYF
>TRBV27|few|TRBD1|TRBJ1-5
TGTGCCAGCAGTTTATTACCGGACAGGGGTCAGCCCCAGCATTTT
CASSLLPDRGQPQHF
>TRBV11-2|.|TRBD1|TRBJ2-2
TGTGCCAGCAGCAATATTCCGGGACAGGATAAGGCTAGGGAGCTGTTTTTT
CASSNIPGQDKARELFF
>TRBV27|many|.|TRBJ2-2
TGTGCCAGCACGACAATAGGGAATACCGGGGAGCTGTTTTTT
CASTTIGNTGELFF
>TRBV9|.|.|TRBJ1-1
TGTGCCAGCAGCGTAGAGGGGCTAAGTGTCACTGAAGCTTTCTTT
CASSVEGLSVTEAFF
>TRBV4-3|few|TRBD1|TRBJ1-1
TGCGCCAGCAGCCAAGATAACAGGGGCACTGAAGCTTTCTTT
CASSQDNRGTEAFF
>TRBV20-1|many|.|TRBJ2-6
TGCAGTGCTAGTTCTGGGGCCAACGTCCTGACTTTC
CSASSGANVLTF
>TRBV7-2|many|.|TRBJ2-5
TGTGCCAGCAGCTTATCACCCGTTGGGACCCAGTACTTC
CASSLSPVGTQYF
>TRBV7-7|.|.|TRBJ2-7
TGTGCCAGCAGCCCTGACAGCAGTCTACGCGAGCAGTACTTC
CASSPDSSLREQYF
>TRBV27|.|TRBD1|TRBJ1-1
TGTGCCAGCAGTAGGGGACAGGGGTTCACTGAAGCTTTCTTT
CASSRGQGFTEAFF
>TRBV9|many|TRBD1|TRBJ2-7
TGTGCCAGCAGCGTGGGGACAGGGGCACCCTACGAGCAGTACTTC
CASSVGTGAPYEQYF
>TRBV19|.|TRBD1|TRBJ1-2
TGTGCCAGTAACAACCGGGACAGGGAAAACTATGGCTACACCTTC
CASNNRDRENYGYTF
>TRBV20-1|.|.|TRBJ1-1
TGCAGTGCTAGAGCGGCCAGAAACACTGAAGCTTTCTTT
CSARAARNTEAFF
>TRBV6-1|many|.|TRBJ2-3
TGTGCCAGCAGTTTAGAGTACACAGATACGCAGTATTTT
CASSLEYTDTQYF
>TRBV7-2|few|TRBD2|TRBJ2-3
TGTGCCAGCAGCTTACGACTAGCGGGGGGTGCGGATACGCAGTATTTT
CASSLRLAGGADTQYF
>TRBV5-1|.|TRBD2|TRBJ2-3
TGCGCCAGCAGCTTTTTCAGGACTAGCGGGAGTGTGGCAGATACGCAGTATTTT
CASSFFRTSGSVADTQYF
>TRBV12-3/TRBV12-4|many|TRBD2|TRBJ2-1
TGTGCCAGCGGATCTAGTGGCAGGCGACTAGCGGGGAGGCATGAGCAGTTCTTC
CASGSSGRRLAGRHEQFF
>TRBV7-9|few|TRBD1|TRBJ2-2
TGTGCCAGCAGGATTACCGGGACAGGGGGCAACACCGGGGAGCTGTTTTTT
CASRITGTGGNTGELFF
>TRBV5-1|many|.|TRBJ2-1
TGCGCCAGCAGCTCCGAGACTGACGGTGGATATGAGCAGTTCTTC
CASSSETDGGYEQFF
>TRBV6-5|few|.|TRBJ1-3
TGTGCCAGCAGTTACTCTAGCCCCGGGGACCCCTCTGGAAACACCATATATTTT
CASSYSSPGDPSGNTIYF
>TRBV19|.|TRBD1|TRBJ1-2
TGTGCCAGTAGGACGGACAGGGTATATGGCTACACCTTC
CASRTDRVYGYTF
>TRBV30|.|.|TRBJ1-1
TGTGCCTGGAGACAGAACACTGAAGCTTTCTTT
CAWRQNTEAFF
>TRBV6-1|many|.|TRBJ2-7
TGTGCCAGCAGAATGACCTACGAGCAGTACTTC
CASRMTYEQYF
>TRBV7-9|.|.|TRBJ2-2
TGTGCCAGCACCACGGTAGGGGGAACCGGGGAGCTGTTTTTT
CASTTVGGTGELFF
>TRBV3-1|many|.|TRBJ1-1
TGTGCCAGCAGCCGAGGGGGTGAAGCTTTCTTT
CASSRGGEAFF
>TRBV10-3|.|.|TRBJ1-1
TGTGCCACCCGGGACGTTGAAAGTTCCACTGAAGCTTTCTTT
CATRDVESSTEAFF
>TRBV12-3/TRBV12-4|.|TRBD1|TRBJ2-2
TGTGCCAGCAGCCGACGACAGGGGCGGAACACCGGGGAGCTGTTTTTT
CASSRRQGRNTGELFF
>TRBV12-3/TRBV12-4|many|TRBD1|TRBJ1-1
TGTGCCAGCAGTTTGGTTCAGGGGGGAGCTGAAGCTTTCTTT
CASSLVQGGAEAFF
>TRBV28|.|.|TRBJ2-7
TGTGCCAGCAGTTACGGGGACACCTCCTACGAGCAGTACTTC
CASSYGDTSYEQYF
>TRBV12-3/TRBV12-4|.|.|TRBJ1-3
TGTGCCAGCAGTTTAATAGTGAGCTCTGGAAACACCATATATTTT
CASSLIVSSGNTIYF
>TRBV6-1|few|TRBD1|TRBJ2-3
TGTGCCAGCAGTGATAGGGACAGGGGTTCAACAGATACGCAGTATTTT
CASSDRDRGSTDTQYF
>TRBV10-2|.|.|TRBJ2-2
TGCGCCAGCAGTGAGCAGGGAATCGGGGAGCTGTTTTTT
CASSEQGIGELFF
>TRBV12-3/TRBV12-4|many|TRBD2|TRBJ2-2
TGTGCCAGCAGCCCTAGCGGGAGGGAAGGGACCGGGGAGCTGTTTTTT
CASSPSGREGTGELFF
>TRBV15|.|TRBD1|TRBJ2-5
TGTGCCACCAGCAGAAAAGGGGGCCAGGAGGCCCAGTACTTC
CATSRKGGQEAQYF
>TRBV9|many|.|TRBJ1-6
TGTGCCAGCAGCGAAGAGGGATACTCCTATAATTCACCCCTCCACTTT
CASSEEGYSYNSPLHF
>TRBV5-1|.|TRBD1|TRBJ1-1
TGCGCCAGCAGCGGACAGGGGTTATACACTGAAGCTTTCTTT
CASSGQGLYTEAFF
>TRBV19|.|TRBD1|TRBJ1-4
TGTGCCAGTAACCCCACAGGGGTTGAAAAACTGTTTTTT
CASNPTGVEKLFF
>TRBV12-3/TRBV12-4|many|.|TRBJ2-6
TGTGCCAGCAGTTTACCCGGATCTGGGGCCAACGTCCTGACTTTC
CASSLPGSGANVLTF
>TRBV6-1|.|.|TRBJ2-6
TGTGCCAGCAGTCCTTCGTTCTTCCCCAGCTCTGGGGCCAACGTCCTGACTTTC
CASSPSFFPSSGANVLTF
>TRBV6-1|many|.|TRBJ2-5
TGTGCCACAGGACTGGGGCTTTGGGAGACCCAGTACTTC
CATGLGLWETQYF
>TRBV29-1|.|.|TRBJ1-6
TGCAGCGTTGAAGTATCAGATAATTCACCCCTCCACTTT
CSVEVSDNSPLHF
>TRBV4-2|many|TRBD2|TRBJ2-1
TGTGCCAGCAGCCAAGAGGGGACTAGCGGAATTGAGCAGTTCTTC
CASSQEGTSGIEQFF
>TRBV4-1|few|.|TRBJ2-5
TGCGCCAGCAGCCAAGAAGCGACCGGCGGAGAGACCCAGTACTTC
CASSQEATGGETQYF
>TRBV5-8|few|TRBD1|TRBJ1-2
TGTGCCAGCAGCCGAGGACAGGCAGGCACCTTC
CASSRGQAGTF
>TRBV28|many|TRBD2|TRBJ2-7
TGTGCCAGCAGCGATAGCGGGAGGTCCTACGAGCAGTACTTC
CASSDSGRSYEQYF
>TRBV19|few|.|TRBJ1-2
TGTGCCAGTAGCATGGGGGGGGGCGATGGCTACACCTTC
CASSMGGGDGYTF
>TRBV20-1|many|.|TRBJ1-2
TGCAGTGCTGAGACAGACCACTATGGCTACACCTTC
CSAETDHYGYTF
>TRBV18|few|.|TRBJ1-1
TGTGCCAGCTCACTTGGGACAATGCCTGAAGCTTTCTTT
CASSLGTMPEAFF
>TRBV7-8|.|TRBD2|TRBJ2-5
TGTGCCAGCAGCTTAGCGGTACCTAGCGGCCTAGAGACCCAGTACTTC
CASSLAVPSGLETQYF
>TRBV11-2|many|.|TRBJ2-7
TGTGCCAGCAGCTCCCCAATGGCAGGGGACTCTCGGGACGAGCAGTACTTC
CASSSPMAGDSRDEQYF
>TRBV13|few|TRBD2|TRBJ2-7
TGTGCCAGCAGCTCCCGGGCTAGCGGGGTCACCTACGAGCAGTACTTC
CASSSRASGVTYEQYF
>TRBV13|.|TRBD2|TRBJ2-7
TGTGCCAGCAGCTTACATCGAACGGGAGGGGGCTACGAGCAGTACTTC
CASSLHRTGGGYEQYF
>TRBV5-1|few|.|TRBJ2-7
TGCGCCAGCAGCCGAGGAGGAGTCCTCACCTACGAGCAGTACTTC
CASSRGGVLTYEQYF
>TRBV2|many|TRBD2|TRBJ2-5
TGTGCCAGCAGACCTACTAGCGTAAAAGAGACCCAGTACTTC
CASRPTSVKETQYF